The T cell receptor (beta chain) under discussion was sequenced for a study of cytomegalovirus exposure and HLA in healthy donors. Looked up from germline, CDR1 is SEHNR and CDR2 is FQNEAQ (reference sequence). There are 16 residues in the CDR3. Regarding the study as a whole: Presence/absence analyses supposed approximately even sequencing depth among donors. V- and J-gene trimming of TCR beta was linked (in a later analysis) to a missense DCLRE1C variant.

PCR primers comprised 60 Vbeta and 13 Jbeta primers. The table came from immunoSEQ multiplex PCR; TCRdb's copy has only in-frame clones and leaves some out. The sample shows some 140,000 clones, more than 60% of them seen only once. As concerns this clone: Its target is not known. The junction departs from germline at one end; a sequencing error may be responsible.

Sequencing used PBMCs. The receptor was isolated from a woman aged 45-65 years in good health and CMV-seropositive. The genes are TRBV7-9 and TRBJ1-6; 8 positions match TRBD1. The CDR3 sequence: CSSSPWTGSYNSPLHF. DNA of the CDR3: TGTTCCAGCAGCCCCTGGACAGGGAGTTATAATTCACCCCTCCACTTT.